Listed below are T cell receptor beta chains from one sample, sequenced in a study of blood T cell repertoires in COVID-19. Repertoires were generated with immunoSEQ multiplex PCR, while TCRdb's copy carries only in-frame clones and drops some. The sample yields roughly 330,000 clones, 80% to 90% seen once. Sequencing was performed on PBMCs or T cells enriched from blood (not recorded which). The receptors here all came from a man under 40 who had recovered from COVID-19. The CDR3 runs from the conserved cysteine through the conserved F or W. The order of the fields is CDR3 DNA, CDR3 protein, V gene, J gene, clone size, D gene. A D gene is named only where the DNA matches it firmly. Clone size is given for some rows only: seen once, a few or many times, or a class if the clone is expanded.

CDR3 DNA: TGTGCCAGTAGTATAATACAGGGCGGGCCCACTGAAGCTTTCTTT; CDR3 protein: CASSIIQGGPTEAFF; V gene: TRBV19; J gene: TRBJ1-1; clone size: NA; D gene: NA
CDR3 DNA: TGTGCCAGCAGTTACTCAGTGGACAGAGCTAACTATGGCTACACCTTC; CDR3 protein: CASSYSVDRANYGYTF; V gene: TRBV6-5; J gene: TRBJ1-2; clone size: once; D gene: NA
CDR3 DNA: TGTGCCAGCAGTTACTCGGCGGTTAATGAGCAGTTCTTC; CDR3 protein: CASSYSAVNEQFF; V gene: TRBV6-5; J gene: TRBJ2-1; clone size: NA; D gene: NA
CDR3 DNA: TGTGCCAGCAGCCAACAGGCCAGGGGGAATCAGCCCCAGCATTTT; CDR3 protein: CASSQQARGNQPQHF; V gene: TRBV4-2; J gene: TRBJ1-5; clone size: NA; D gene: TRBD1
CDR3 DNA: TGTGCCAGCTCACCACCGAATCGGGGCTCTGGAAACACCATATATTTT; CDR3 protein: CASSPPNRGSGNTIYF; V gene: TRBV18; J gene: TRBJ1-3; clone size: few; D gene: NA
CDR3 DNA: TGTGCCAGCAGCTGGGCCCCGGGACAGATGTACGAGCAGTACTTC; CDR3 protein: CASSWAPGQMYEQYF; V gene: TRBV3-1/TRBV3-2; J gene: TRBJ2-7; clone size: once; D gene: TRBD1
CDR3 DNA: TGCAGCGTTGGAAGGGCTAGCGGGGATATCACAGATACGCAGTATTTT; CDR3 protein: CSVGRASGDITDTQYF; V gene: TRBV29-1; J gene: TRBJ2-3; clone size: NA; D gene: TRBD2
CDR3 DNA: TGTGCCAGCTCGAATAGGGGGAACACTGAAGCTTTCTTT; CDR3 protein: CASSNRGNTEAFF; V gene: TRBV18; J gene: TRBJ1-1; clone size: few; D gene: NA
CDR3 DNA: TGTGCCATCAGTGTATACACAGGGGGCAACTACGAGCAGTACTTC; CDR3 protein: CAISVYTGGNYEQYF; V gene: TRBV10-3; J gene: TRBJ2-7; clone size: NA; D gene: TRBD1
CDR3 DNA: TGTGCCAGCAGTTTACTTAAAGGGGGCTATGGCTACACCTTC; CDR3 protein: CASSLLKGGYGYTF; V gene: TRBV28; J gene: TRBJ1-2; clone size: NA; D gene: NA
CDR3 DNA: TGCGCCAGCAGCTTGGCACGGGGGGACGAGCAGTACTTC; CDR3 protein: CASSLARGDEQYF; V gene: TRBV5-1; J gene: TRBJ2-7; clone size: NA; D gene: TRBD2
CDR3 DNA: TGTGCCACCAGCGAGCCAGGGGGCGCGAGTGAAAAACTGTTTTTT; CDR3 protein: CATSEPGGASEKLFF; V gene: TRBV15; J gene: TRBJ1-4; clone size: NA; D gene: TRBD1